This entry describes one T cell receptor beta chain. This specimen belongs to a study of blood T cell repertoires in COVID-19. On the study more broadly: Acute and convalescent COVID-19 specimens originated in the United States, Italy and Spain.

In the source study's methods: For nucleated cells, counts were estimated from reference gene primer amplification. The protocol was immunoSEQ multiplex PCR, while the TCRdb copy is restricted to in-frame clones and leaves out a portion. That table is the source of V, J and clone size, and D and trimming were worked out from the DNA. The sample has about 59,000 clones, around three quarters seen once; the top ten hold under 4%. V was pared by 2 bases and J by 0 bases, with 14 bases of the junction left unmatched. The CDR3 sequence is 19 residues long. Specimen: peripheral blood. This clonotype originated in a man aged 55 to 70 with acute or convalescent COVID-19. This chain connects TRBV5-3 to TRBJ1-2, with TRBD1 matching 9 bases. TRBV5-3 is placed among ORFs of uncertain function. Here the CDR3 reads CARSLIYRDRDTTNYGYTF. Here the CDR3 DNA reads TGTGCCAGAAGCTTAATCTACCGGGACAGGGATACGACTAACTATGGCTACACCTTC.